This TCR beta chain was sequenced for a study of blood T cells in healthy people across ages. General study points: Older age coincided with a roughly linear decline in TCR beta diversity per million T cells.

This clonotype has a single count. Its antigen is still unknown. A junction end diverges from the germline sequence, so it may reflect a read error. The germline CDR1 and CDR2 sequences are SNHLY and FYNNEI. CDR3 length: 16 residues. Sample-barcoded 5' priming and a J-beta primer mix drove a second PCR of 7 to 11 cycles. Each cDNA molecule carried a tag from a template-switch adaptor that contained 12 random nucleotides. TCRdb recomputed calls from the 5' RACE reads with MiXCR, one row per CDR3 protein. The sample yields 920,000 or so distinct CDR3 sequences, around 45% seen once. Material: blood. The TCR originated in a woman in her sixties or seventies in good health. The genes are TRBV2 and TRBJ2-1; TRBD2 matches 14 bases. The CDR3 loop reads CASSVGLAGVGDEQLF. DNA of the CDR3: TGTGCCAGCAGCGTGGGACTAGCGGGAGTTGGCGATGAGCAGCTCTTC.